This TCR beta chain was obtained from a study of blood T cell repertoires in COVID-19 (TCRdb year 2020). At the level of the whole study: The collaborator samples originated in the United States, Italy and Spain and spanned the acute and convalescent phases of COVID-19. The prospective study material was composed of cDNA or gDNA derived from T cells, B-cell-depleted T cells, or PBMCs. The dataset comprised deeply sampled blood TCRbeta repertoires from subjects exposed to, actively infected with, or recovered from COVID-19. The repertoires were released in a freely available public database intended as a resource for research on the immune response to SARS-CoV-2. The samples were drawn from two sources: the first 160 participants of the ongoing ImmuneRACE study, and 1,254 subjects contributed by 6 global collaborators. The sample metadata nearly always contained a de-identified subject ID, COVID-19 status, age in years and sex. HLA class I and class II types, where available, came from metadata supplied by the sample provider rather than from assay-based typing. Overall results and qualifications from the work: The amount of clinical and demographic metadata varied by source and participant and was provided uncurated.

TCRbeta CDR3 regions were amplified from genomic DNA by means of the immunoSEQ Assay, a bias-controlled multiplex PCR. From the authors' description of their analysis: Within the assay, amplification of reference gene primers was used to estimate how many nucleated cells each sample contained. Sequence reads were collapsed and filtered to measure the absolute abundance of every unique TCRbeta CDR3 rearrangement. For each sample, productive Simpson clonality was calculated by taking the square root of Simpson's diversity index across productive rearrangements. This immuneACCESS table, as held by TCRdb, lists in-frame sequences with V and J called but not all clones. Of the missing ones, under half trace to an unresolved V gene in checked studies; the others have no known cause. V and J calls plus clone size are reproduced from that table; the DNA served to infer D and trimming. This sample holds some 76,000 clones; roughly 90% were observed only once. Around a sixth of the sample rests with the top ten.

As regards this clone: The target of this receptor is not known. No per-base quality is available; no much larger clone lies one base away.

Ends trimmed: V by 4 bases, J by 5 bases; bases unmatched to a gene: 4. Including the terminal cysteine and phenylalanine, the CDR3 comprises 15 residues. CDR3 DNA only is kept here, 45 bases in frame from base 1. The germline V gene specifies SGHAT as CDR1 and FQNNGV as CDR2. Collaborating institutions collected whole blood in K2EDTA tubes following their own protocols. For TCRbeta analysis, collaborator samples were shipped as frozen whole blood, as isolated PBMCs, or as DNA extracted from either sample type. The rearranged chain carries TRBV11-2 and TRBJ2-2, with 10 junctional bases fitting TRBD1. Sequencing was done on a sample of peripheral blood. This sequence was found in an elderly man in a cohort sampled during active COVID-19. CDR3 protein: CASSWGQGRTGELFF. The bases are TGTGCCAGCAGCTGGGGACAGGGGCGGACCGGGGAGCTGTTTTTT.